This TCR beta chain was profiled in a study of shared clonotypes between healthy human individuals. Study-wide points: Though the depth was large, rarefaction showed that sorted-subset sequencing was incomplete. When compared with the clonotypes that were shared by all four sorted-subset donors, the non-shared clonotypes turned out to have lower generation probabilities.

Naive CD8 populations comprised CD45RO-negative cells positively selected for CCR7, excluding terminally differentiated effector memory CD45RA+ cells. On this clone: Its target is unknown.

CDR1 LGHNA and CDR2 YSLEER come from the germline V gene. The V and J ends lost 1 base and 4 bases respectively, with 11 bases between them. This CDR3 is 15 amino acids long. In the original workflow: Filtering differed, since immunoSEQ gave only junction sequences and no quality scores. The method was immunoSEQ multiplex PCR; TCRdb's version includes in-frame clones alone and lacks a portion of them. Clone size and V and J calls were adopted from that table, with D and trimming inferred from the DNA. The table records about 820,000 clones, almost 95% of them present only once. The source material was naive CD8+ T cells sorted from blood. The chain has TRBV4-3 and TRBJ2-1, with TRBD1 as a possible D gene (6 bases). This receptor was taken from a man aged 25 to 45 in good health. The CDR3 reads CASSQGTGQYNEQFF. DNA for the CDR3: TGCGCCAGCAGCCAAGGGACCGGACAGTACAATGAGCAGTTCTTC.